This is a list of T cell receptor beta chains from one sample in a study of T cell responses to AZD1222 COVID-19 vaccine. Measured with immunoSEQ multiplex PCR; TCRdb has only the in-frame clones, and not every one. The profile shows 120,000 to 150,000 clones, about 82% of them singletons. The sequenced sample was peripheral blood, obtained 28 days after the second AZD1222 dose. These receptors originate from an adult who received the AZD1222 COVID-19 vaccine. Both conserved end residues are part of each CDR3. Each record gives: D gene, V gene, clone size, J gene, CDR3 protein, CDR3 DNA. A D gene is named only where the DNA matches it firmly. Clone size is given for some rows only: seen once, a few or many times, or a class if the clone is expanded.

TRBD1	TRBV5-1	-	TRBJ1-1	CASSSGQGNTEAFF	TGCGCCAGCAGCTCTGGACAGGGGAACACTGAAGCTTTCTTT
-	TRBV5-5	-	TRBJ2-3	CASSPTGTPLTDTQYF	TGTGCCAGCAGCCCAACAGGGACCCCATTGACAGATACGCAGTATTTT
TRBD2	TRBV5-4	-	TRBJ2-1	CASSFGGGILYNEQFF	TGTGCCAGCAGCTTTGGCGGGGGTATACTTTACAATGAGCAGTTCTTC
-	TRBV12-3/TRBV12-4	-	TRBJ1-2	CASSLGGNYGYTF	TGTGCCAGCAGTTTGGGAGGGAACTATGGCTACACCTTC
-	TRBV7-6	once	TRBJ2-3	CASSPGSDTQYF	TGTGCCAGCAGCCCCGGGAGTGATACGCAGTATTTT
-	TRBV2	-	TRBJ1-5	CASSGDHQPQHF	TGTGCCAGCAGCGGCGATCATCAGCCCCAGCATTTT
-	TRBV2	-	TRBJ1-2	CASSEWGEANYGYTF	TGTGCCAGCAGTGAATGGGGGGAAGCTAACTATGGCTACACCTTC
-	TRBV3-1/TRBV3-2	-	TRBJ1-3	CASSPFYGENTIYF	TGTGCCAGCAGCCCCTTTTACGGAGAAAACACCATATATTTT
-	TRBV4-2	-	TRBJ2-2	CASSRGGAGELFF	TGTGCCAGCAGCCGCGGAGGGGCCGGGGAGCTGTTTTTT
-	TRBV19	-	TRBJ1-3	CASSTLTLEGTIYF	TGTGCCAGTAGTACTCTGACTCTGGAAGGCACCATATATTTT
-	TRBV24-1	-	TRBJ1-2	CATSDLTSHGYTF	TGTGCCACCAGTGATTTGACCAGCCATGGCTACACCTTC
-	TRBV2	once	TRBJ1-5	CASTEGGGLRNQPQHF	TGTGCCAGCACGGAGGGTGGGGGACTGAGGAATCAGCCCCAGCATTTT
-	TRBV4-2	-	TRBJ1-5	CASSFEGPQPQHF	TGTGCCAGCAGTTTTGAAGGCCCTCAGCCCCAGCATTTT
-	TRBV21-1	-	TRBJ1-2	CASSKHGGRDGYTF	TGTGCCAGCAGCAAACATGGGGGGCGGGACGGCTACACCTTC
-	TRBV30	-	TRBJ2-7	CAWSVAPYEQYF	TGTGCCTGGAGTGTAGCCCCCTACGAGCAGTACTTC
-	TRBV10-3	-	TRBJ2-7	CAIGSGGEQYF	TGTGCCATCGGATCTGGGGGCGAGCAGTACTTC
-	TRBV19	-	TRBJ2-5	CASSQPPDPQYF	TGTGCCAGTAGTCAACCCCCCGACCCCCAGTACTTC
TRBD2	TRBV7-2	once	TRBJ2-5	CASSKLAGTFGETQYF	TGTGCCAGCAGCAAACTAGCGGGTACTTTCGGAGAGACCCAGTACTTC
-	TRBV2	-	TRBJ1-1	CASSSQGINTEAFF	TGTGCCAGCAGTTCCCAGGGGATTAACACTGAAGCTTTCTTT
-	TRBV28	-	TRBJ2-1	CASSLGAYSPVYNEQFF	TGTGCCAGCAGTTTGGGGGCTTATTCACCTGTCTACAATGAGCAGTTCTTC
-	TRBV5-8	-	TRBJ1-4	CASSLVNWYTNEKLFF	TGTGCCAGCAGCTTGGTTAATTGGTATACTAATGAAAAACTGTTTTTT
-	TRBV5-1	-	TRBJ2-5	CASRGSGQETQYF	TGCGCCAGCAGGGGGTCGGGGCAAGAGACCCAGTACTTC
TRBD1	TRBV27	-	TRBJ1-6	CASSLAGGGSPLHF	TGTGCCAGCAGTTTGGCAGGGGGTGGTTCACCCCTCCACTTT
-	TRBV5-1	-	TRBJ1-1	CASSLHTRDSAEAFF	TGCGCCAGCAGCTTACATACAAGGGACTCTGCTGAAGCTTTCTTT
TRBD2	TRBV5-1	-	TRBJ2-5	CASSAGLAETQYF	TGCGCCAGCAGCGCGGGACTAGCTGAGACCCAGTACTTC
-	TRBV2	-	TRBJ1-2	CASPRDGDQYGYTF	TGTGCCAGCCCCCGGGACGGCGACCAGTATGGCTACACCTTC
-	TRBV24-1	-	TRBJ2-5	CATSDPRGPSETQYF	TGTGCCACCAGTGATCCCCGGGGCCCTTCGGAGACCCAGTACTTC
TRBD1	TRBV19	-	TRBJ1-1	CASIPRGGYTEAFF	TGTGCCAGTATACCCAGGGGGGGTTACACTGAAGCTTTCTTT
TRBD2	TRBV7-2	-	TRBJ2-5	CASSPMGGGAETQYF	TGTGCCAGCAGCCCTATGGGGGGGGGTGCAGAGACCCAGTACTTC
TRBD2	TRBV27	-	TRBJ2-3	CASSLSGGSSFSTDTQYF	TGTGCCAGCAGTTTATCGGGAGGGTCTAGCTTTAGCACAGATACGCAGTATTTT
-	TRBV18	-	TRBJ1-1	CASSPPARQNTEAFF	TGTGCCAGCTCACCACCGGCTCGGCAGAACACTGAAGCTTTCTTT
-	TRBV15	-	TRBJ1-3	CATSRAGNRNTIYF	TGTGCCACCAGCAGAGCGGGTAATAGAAACACCATATATTTT
-	TRBV29-1	few	TRBJ2-1	CSVEDRLASGNEQFF	TGCAGCGTTGAAGATCGGTTAGCCAGCGGCAATGAGCAGTTCTTC